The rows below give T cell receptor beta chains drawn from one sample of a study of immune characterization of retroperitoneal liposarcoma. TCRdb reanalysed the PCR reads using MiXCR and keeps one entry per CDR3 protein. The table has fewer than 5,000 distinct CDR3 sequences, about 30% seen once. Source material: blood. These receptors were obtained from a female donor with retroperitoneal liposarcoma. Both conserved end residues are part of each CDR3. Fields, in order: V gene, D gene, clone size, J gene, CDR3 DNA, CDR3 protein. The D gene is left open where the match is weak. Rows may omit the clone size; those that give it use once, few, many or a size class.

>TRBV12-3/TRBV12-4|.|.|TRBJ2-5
TGTGCCAGCAGTTTGGGGTACAATGAGCAGTACTTC
CASSLGYNEQYF
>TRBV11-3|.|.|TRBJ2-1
TGTGCCAGCAGCTTTGGGACTTCTGAGCAGTTCTTC
CASSFGTSEQFF
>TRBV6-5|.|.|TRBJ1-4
TGTGCCAGCAGAAACCCAGGGGCCGCAACTAATGAAAAACTGTTTTTT
CASRNPGAATNEKLFF
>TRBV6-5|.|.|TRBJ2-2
TGTGCCAGCAGTCCTAGAGGCCCCCGGGAGCTGTTTTTT
CASSPRGPRELFF
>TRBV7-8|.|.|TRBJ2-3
TGTGCCAGCAGCCGGACCGTAGATACGCAGTATTTT
CASSRTVDTQYF
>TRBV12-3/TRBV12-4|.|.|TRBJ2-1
TGTGCCAGCGCCTACTCTAGGTCCAATGAGCAGTTCTTC
CASAYSRSNEQFF
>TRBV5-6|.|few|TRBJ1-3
TGTGCCAGCAGCTTGGGGCCAGGCCCCATCTCTGGAAACACCATATATTTT
CASSLGPGPISGNTIYF
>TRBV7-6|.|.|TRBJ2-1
TGTGCCAGCAGCTTAACACGGCTTCCATACAATGAGCAGTTCTTC
CASSLTRLPYNEQFF
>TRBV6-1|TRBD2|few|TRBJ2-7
TGTGCCAGCAGTGACGGACTAGCGGGACGCTCCTACGAGCAGTACTTC
CASSDGLAGRSYEQYF
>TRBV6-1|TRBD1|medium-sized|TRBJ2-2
TGTGCCAGCAGAGGGGACAGGGGGCTCGGGGAGCTGTTTTTT
CASRGDRGLGELFF
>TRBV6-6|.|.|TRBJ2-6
TGTGCCAGCAGTTACCGGGGCTCTGGGGCCAACGTCCTGACTTTC
CASSYRGSGANVLTF
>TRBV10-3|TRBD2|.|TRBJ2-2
TGTGCCATCTCCCCGACTAGCGGGAGGGCCTTTAACACCGGGGAGCTGTTTTTT
CAISPTSGRAFNTGELFF
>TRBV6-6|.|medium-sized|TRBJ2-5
TGTGCCAGCAGTTACCGACGCACGGGGGCGCCCCAGTACTTC
CASSYRRTGAPQYF
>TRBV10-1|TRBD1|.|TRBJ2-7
TGCGCCAGCAGTGAGTCGGGACAGGCAAAATCCGAGCAGTACTTC
CASSESGQAKSEQYF
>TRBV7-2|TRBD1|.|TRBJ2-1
TGTGCCAGCAGCAGTAGACAGGGCTCCCACGAGCAGTTCTTC
CASSSRQGSHEQFF
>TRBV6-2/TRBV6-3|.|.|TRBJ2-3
TGTGCCAGCAGTCCCGTGACTAATACGCAGTATTTT
CASSPVTNTQYF
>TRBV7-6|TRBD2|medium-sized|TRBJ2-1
TGTGCCAGCAGCTTAAACGGGAGGGGGGTATCGTACAATGAGCAGTTCTTC
CASSLNGRGVSYNEQFF
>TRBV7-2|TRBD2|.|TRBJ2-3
TGTGCAAGCAGCTTTGGGACTAGCGGGAGGCAGGGGGAAACGCAGTATTTT
CASSFGTSGRQGETQYF
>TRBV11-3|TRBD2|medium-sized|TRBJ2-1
TGTGCCAGCAGCCATCACGGAGGGACTACCATCTACAATGAGCAGTTCTTC
CASSHHGGTTIYNEQFF
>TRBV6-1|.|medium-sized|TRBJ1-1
TGTGCCAGCACCTGGAGGGAGGTCGGTCTGGGGCGTATATCCGCTGAAGCTTTCTTT
CASTWREVGLGRISAEAFF
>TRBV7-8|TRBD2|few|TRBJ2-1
TGTGCCAGCAGCTTCCCAGCGGGGGGGCCCAATGAGCAGTTCTTC
CASSFPAGGPNEQFF
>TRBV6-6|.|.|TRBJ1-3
TGTGCCAGCAGTTCCCAGGACTCTGGAAACACCATATATTTT
CASSSQDSGNTIYF
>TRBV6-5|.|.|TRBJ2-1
TGTGCCAGCAGTCCCGGCAATGAGCAGTTCTTC
CASSPGNEQFF
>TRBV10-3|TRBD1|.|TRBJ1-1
TGTGCCATCAGGAGGGAGGGGGCGACTACTGAAGCTTTCTTT
CAIRREGATTEAFF
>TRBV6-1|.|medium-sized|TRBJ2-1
TGTGCCAGCAGTGCCCTGGCCCCGGTGAATGAGCAGTTCTTC
CASSALAPVNEQFF
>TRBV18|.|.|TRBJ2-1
TGTGCCAGCTCACCAAGCCGGGACACCAACTACAATGAGCAGTTCTTC
CASSPSRDTNYNEQFF
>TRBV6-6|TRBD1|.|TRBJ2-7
TGTGCCAGCAGTTACTCGAATTACGGGACAGGGGCATACGAGCAGTACTTC
CASSYSNYGTGAYEQYF
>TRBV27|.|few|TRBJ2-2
TGTGCCAGCAGTTTGGTTGGGGGGGCGGGCACCGGGGAGCTGTTTTTT
CASSLVGGAGTGELFF
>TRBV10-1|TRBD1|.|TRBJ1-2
TGCGCCAGCAGCCGGGACAGGGGGTATGGCTACACCTTC
CASSRDRGYGYTF
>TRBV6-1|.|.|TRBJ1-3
TGTGCCAGCCTTAAGTCCTCTGGAAACACCATATATTTT
CASLKSSGNTIYF
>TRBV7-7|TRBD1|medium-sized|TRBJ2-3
TGTGCTAGCAGCTGGGACAGAGCAGATACGCAGTATTTT
CASSWDRADTQYF
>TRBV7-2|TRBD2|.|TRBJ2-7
TGTGCCAGCAGCCCCGGGACTAGCGGGAGGATCCACGAGCAGTACTTC
CASSPGTSGRIHEQYF
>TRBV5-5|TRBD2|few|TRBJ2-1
TGTGCCAGCAGACGATTACTTGGGACTAGCGGGAGCGCCTGGGATGAGCAGTTCTTC
CASRRLLGTSGSAWDEQFF
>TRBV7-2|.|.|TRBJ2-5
TGTGCCAGCAGCTTTCACAGCAGCGGACAAGAGACCCAGTACTTC
CASSFHSSGQETQYF
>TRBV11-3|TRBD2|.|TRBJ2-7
TGTGCCAGCAGCCCCGGGGCGGGAGAAGGGACCTTCTCCTACGAGCAGTACTTC
CASSPGAGEGTFSYEQYF
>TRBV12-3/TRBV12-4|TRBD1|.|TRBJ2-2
TGTGCCAGCAGCACTCGGACAGGGAACACCGGGGAGCTGTTTTTT
CASSTRTGNTGELFF
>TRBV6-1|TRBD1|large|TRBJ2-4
TGTGCCAGCAGTCCCCTCCCGGGACAGCTAGCCAAAAACATTCAGTACTTC
CASSPLPGQLAKNIQYF
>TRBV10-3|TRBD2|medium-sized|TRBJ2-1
TGTGCCATCAGTGAGTCGCCTAGCGGGGGGGATGAGCAGTTCTTC
CAISESPSGGDEQFF
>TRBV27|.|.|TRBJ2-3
TGTGCCAGCAGTTTAGGGGTCTGGGACAATGAGCAGTACTTT
CASSLGVWDNEQYF
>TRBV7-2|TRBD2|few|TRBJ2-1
TGTGCCAGCAGCAGACGCGGGAGTTCCTACGAGCAGTTCTTC
CASSRRGSSYEQFF
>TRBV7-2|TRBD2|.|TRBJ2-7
TGTGCCAGCAGCCGGACTAGCGGCGCCTACAATGAGCAGTACTTC
CASSRTSGAYNEQYF
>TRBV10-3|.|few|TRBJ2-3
TGTGCCATCAGTGGTCCGGACTTATACACAGATACGCAGTATTTT
CAISGPDLYTDTQYF